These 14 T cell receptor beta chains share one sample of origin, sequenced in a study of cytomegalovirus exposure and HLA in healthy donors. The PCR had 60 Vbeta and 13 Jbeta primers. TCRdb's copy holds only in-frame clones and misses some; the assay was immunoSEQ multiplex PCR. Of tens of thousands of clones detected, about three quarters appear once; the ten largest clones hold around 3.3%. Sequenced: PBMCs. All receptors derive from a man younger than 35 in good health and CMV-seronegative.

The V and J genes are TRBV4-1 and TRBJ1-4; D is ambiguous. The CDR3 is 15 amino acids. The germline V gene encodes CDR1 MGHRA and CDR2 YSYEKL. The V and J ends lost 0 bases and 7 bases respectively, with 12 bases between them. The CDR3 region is CASSQDQAPGEKLFF. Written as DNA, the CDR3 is TGCGCCAGCAGCCAAGATCAGGCCCCAGGTGAAAAACTGTTTTTT.

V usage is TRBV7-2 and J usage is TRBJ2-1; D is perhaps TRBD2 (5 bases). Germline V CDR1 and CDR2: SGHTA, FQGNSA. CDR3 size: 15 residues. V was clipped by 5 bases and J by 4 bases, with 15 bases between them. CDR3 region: CASSPAWTFYNEQFF. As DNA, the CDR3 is TGTGCCAGCAGCCCCGCCTGGACTTTTTACAATGAGCAGTTCTTC.

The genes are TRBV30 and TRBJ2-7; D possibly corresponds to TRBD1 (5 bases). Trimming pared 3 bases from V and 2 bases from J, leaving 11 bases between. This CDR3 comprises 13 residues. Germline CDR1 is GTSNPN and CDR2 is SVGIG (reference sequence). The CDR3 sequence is CAWSISRAYEQYF. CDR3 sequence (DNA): TGTGCCTGGAGCATCAGCAGGGCCTACGAGCAGTACTTC.

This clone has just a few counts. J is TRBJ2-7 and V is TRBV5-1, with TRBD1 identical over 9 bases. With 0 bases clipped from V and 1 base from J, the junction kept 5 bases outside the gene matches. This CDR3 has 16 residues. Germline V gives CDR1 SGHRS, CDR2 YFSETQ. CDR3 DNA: TGCGCCAGCAGCTTGGATGAGGGGACAGGGTCCTACGAGCAGTACTTC. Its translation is CASSLDEGTGSYEQYF. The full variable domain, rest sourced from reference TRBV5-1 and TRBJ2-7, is KAGVTQTPRYLIKTRGQQVTLSCSPISGHRSVSWYQQTPGQGLQFLFEYFSETQRNKGNFPGRFSGRQFSNSRSEMNVSTLELGDSALYLCASSLDEGTGSYEQYFGPGTRLTVT.

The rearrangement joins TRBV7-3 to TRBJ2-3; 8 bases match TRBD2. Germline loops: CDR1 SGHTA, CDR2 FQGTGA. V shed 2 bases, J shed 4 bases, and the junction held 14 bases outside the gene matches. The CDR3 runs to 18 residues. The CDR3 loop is CASSLGGAGTSYADTQYF. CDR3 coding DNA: TGTGCCAGCAGCTTAGGGGGGGCCGGGACTAGTTATGCAGATACGCAGTATTTT.

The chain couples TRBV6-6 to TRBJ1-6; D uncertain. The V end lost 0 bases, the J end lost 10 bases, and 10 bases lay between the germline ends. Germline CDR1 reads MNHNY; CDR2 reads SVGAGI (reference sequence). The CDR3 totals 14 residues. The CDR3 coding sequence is TGTGCCAGCAGTTACTCCGCGGAAGTGTCACCCCTCCACTTT. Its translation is CASSYSAEVSPLHF.

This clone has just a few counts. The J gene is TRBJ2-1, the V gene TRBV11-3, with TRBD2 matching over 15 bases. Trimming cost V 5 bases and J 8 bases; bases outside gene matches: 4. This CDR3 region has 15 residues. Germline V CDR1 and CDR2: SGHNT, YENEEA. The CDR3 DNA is TGTGCCAGCAGCCCGGGACTAGCGGGGGGTCATGAGCAGTTCTTC. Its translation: CASSPGLAGGHEQFF.

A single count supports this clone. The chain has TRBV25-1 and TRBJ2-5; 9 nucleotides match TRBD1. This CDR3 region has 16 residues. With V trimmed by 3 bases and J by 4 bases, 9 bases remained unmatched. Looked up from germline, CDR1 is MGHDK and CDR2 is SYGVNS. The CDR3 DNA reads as TGTGCCAGCAGTGATAACGTAGGGACAGGGAGAGAGACCCAGTACTTC. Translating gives CASSDNVGTGRETQYF.

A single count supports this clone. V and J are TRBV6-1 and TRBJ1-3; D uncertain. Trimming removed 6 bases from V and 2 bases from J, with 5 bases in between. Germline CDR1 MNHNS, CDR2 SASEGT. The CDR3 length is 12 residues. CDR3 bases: TGTGCCAGCAGGGGCGCTGGAAACACCATATATTTT. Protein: CASRGAGNTIYF.

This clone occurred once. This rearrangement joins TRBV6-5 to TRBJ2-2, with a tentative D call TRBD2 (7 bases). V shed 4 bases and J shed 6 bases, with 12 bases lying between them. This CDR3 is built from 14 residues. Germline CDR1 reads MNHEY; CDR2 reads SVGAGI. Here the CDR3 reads CASSLGGPPGELFF. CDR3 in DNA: TGTGCCAGCAGTTTGGGGGGGCCCCCCGGGGAGCTGTTTTTT.

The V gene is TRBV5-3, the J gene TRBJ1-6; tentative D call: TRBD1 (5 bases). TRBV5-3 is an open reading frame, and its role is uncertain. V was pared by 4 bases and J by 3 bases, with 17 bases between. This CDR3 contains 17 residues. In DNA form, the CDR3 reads TGTGCCAGAAGCCCCGACAGTGATTCGTTCTATAATTCACCCCTCCACTTT. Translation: CARSPDSDSFYNSPLHF.

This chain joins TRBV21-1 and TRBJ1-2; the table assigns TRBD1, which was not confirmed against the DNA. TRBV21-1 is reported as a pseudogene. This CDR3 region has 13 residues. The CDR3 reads CASSYDHQGCYTF. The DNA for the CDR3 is TGTGCCAGCAGCTACGACCATCAGGGCTGCTACACCTTC.

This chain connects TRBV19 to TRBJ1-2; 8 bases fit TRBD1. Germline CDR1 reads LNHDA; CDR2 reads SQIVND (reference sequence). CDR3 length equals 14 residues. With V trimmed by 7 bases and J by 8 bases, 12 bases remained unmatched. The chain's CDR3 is CASTHLAGGKGYTF. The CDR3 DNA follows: TGTGCCAGTACCCATCTCGCAGGGGGCAAAGGCTACACCTTC.

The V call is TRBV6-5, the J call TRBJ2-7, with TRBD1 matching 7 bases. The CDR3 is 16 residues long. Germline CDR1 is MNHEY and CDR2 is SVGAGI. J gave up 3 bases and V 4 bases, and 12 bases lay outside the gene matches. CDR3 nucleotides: TGTGCCAGCAGTTCCGGGCCCAGGGCAGGGGGCTACGAGCAGTACTTC. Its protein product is CASSSGPRAGGYEQYF.